This TCR beta chain was sequenced in a study of blood T cell repertoires in COVID-19. Study-wide context: The samples span acute and convalescent COVID-19 from the United States, Italy and Spain.

From germline, CDR1 is SEHNR and CDR2 FQNEAQ (reference sequence). The V end lost 4 bases, the J end lost 0 bases, and 13 bases lay between the germline ends. The CDR3 has 16 residues. Participant ages covered about 18 to 100 years across 24 US areas. Original processing notes: Estimates of nucleated cell counts were drawn from the amplification of reference gene primers. TCRdb's table, derived via immunoSEQ multiplex PCR, lists solely in-frame clones and lacks some. For V, J and clone size, that table is used; D and trimming come from the DNA. The sample lists over 200,000 clones, 90% to 95% occurring once.

The receptor's source is a human donor in a cohort exposed to, infected with or recovered from COVID-19 (not recorded which). The donor label of this sample is uncertain. The specimen was PBMCs or T cells enriched from blood (not recorded which). This chain connects TRBV7-9 to TRBJ1-5; D remains ambiguous. In nucleotides, the CDR3 is TGTGCCAGCAGCTCGACTAAGGAGTATAGCAATCAGCCCCAGCATTTT. Residues: CASSSTKEYSNQPQHF.